This T cell receptor (beta chain) was sequenced during a study of T-cell memory formation after mild COVID-19. Study-wide findings and caveats: Clones contracting across day 15 to 85 had a balanced CD4/CD8 profile; later expanding clones leaned CD4+. Those CD4+ clones that contracted were mainly in CM and EM (CD8+ ones in EMRA). Still unconfirmed is whether the second-wave clones peaking on day 37 recognized SARS-CoV-2.

MiXCR was run by TCRdb on the 5' RACE reads, yielding one entry per CDR3 protein. The sample has roughly 580,000 distinct CDR3 sequences, roughly 17% seen once. The CDR3 is 15 residues long. Germline CDR1 is LGHNA and CDR2 is YNFKEQ. Deletions cut 0 bases from V and 2 bases from J, with 8 bases between. Comment on this clonotype: Its antigen remains unidentified.

The chain links TRBV4-2 to TRBJ2-1; a possible D gene is TRBD2 (5 bases). Specimen: PBMCs or a T cell subset sorted from them (not recorded which). The TCR was taken from an adult woman who had mild COVID-19 (a few samples of this study predate the infection). Cell type and time point are not known. The CDR3: CASSQDSAAYNEQFF. CDR3 DNA sequence: TGTGCCAGCAGCCAAGATAGCGCGGCCTACAATGAGCAGTTCTTC.